The next 21 T cell receptor beta chains were all read from a single sample in a study of shared clonotypes between healthy human individuals (TCRdb year 2020). The library was made by the immunoSEQ multiplex PCR assay. This is the immuneACCESS table as TCRdb keeps it, with only in-frame sequences that have V and J called. A part of the clones is gone; compared with another copy, unresolved V genes explain less than half, and the rest is unexplained. The sample data list 2 million to 2.5 million clones, and approximately 96% of these were observed just once. The ten largest clonotypes hold around 0.13% of the sample. The specimen was naive CD4+ T cells sorted from blood. The cell subset or site label for this specimen denotes: CD45RA+ positively selected. The receptors stem from a man aged 18 to 29 in good health.

V is TRBV7-3 and J is TRBJ2-3; tentatively, D is TRBD2 (5 bases). V was shortened by 0 bases and J by 6 bases, with 10 bases between the two germline ends. Per germline, CDR1 SGHTA and CDR2 FQGTGA. CDR3 size: 14 residues. The CDR3 spells CASSLTGSGDTQYF. The DNA of the CDR3 is TGTGCCAGCAGCTTAACCGGGTCGGGGGATACGCAGTATTTT.

The chain couples TRBV5-1 to TRBJ1-1; tentative D call: TRBD1 (5 bases). Germline V gives CDR1 SGHRS, CDR2 YFSETQ. The germline V and J ends were trimmed by 4 bases and 7 bases, with 14 bases remaining between them. CDR3 length: 13 amino acids. Here the CDR3 DNA reads TGCGCCAGCAGCCTTAGGGGAAGGGTTGAAGCTTTCTTT. Translating it yields CASSLRGRVEAFF.

The J gene is TRBJ2-2, the V gene TRBV6-1, with D uncertain. Germline CDR1 and CDR2: MNHNS and SASEGT. CDR3 length: 17 amino acids. Trimming cost V 4 bases and J 0 bases, with 15 bases left between them. CDR3 DNA sequence: TGTGCCAGCAGTGCCGGTATCGGTCCGGCGAACACCGGGGAGCTGTTTTTT. Translated, it gives CASSAGIGPANTGELFF.

The chain recombines TRBV18 with TRBJ2-7; 7 nucleotides align to TRBD2. The CDR3 consists of 15 residues. V gave up 6 bases and J gave up 3 bases; unmatched junction bases: 11. Germline values: CDR1 KGHSH, CDR2 LQKENI. The CDR3 coding sequence is TGTGCCAGCTCCCCGCCCACTAGCGTTGGCTACGAGCAGTACTTC. Amino acids: CASSPPTSVGYEQYF.

V usage is TRBV7-6 and J usage is TRBJ2-7; tentative D call: TRBD2 (6 bases). Per germline, CDR1 SGHVS and CDR2 FNYEAQ. V was cut by 1 base and J by 5 bases, with 9 bases left in between. The CDR3 is 13 amino acids. The CDR3 spells CASSLGWRDEQYF. DNA for the CDR3: TGTGCCAGCAGCTTAGGATGGAGGGACGAGCAGTACTTC.

J is TRBJ1-1 and V is TRBV11-2, with 8 bases fitting TRBD1. The CDR3 totals 13 residues. CDR1 and CDR2 from the germline V gene are SGHAT and FQNNGV. Trimming cost V 5 bases and J 4 bases; bases outside gene matches: 3. The CDR3 region has the DNA TGTGCCAGCAGCAAGGACAGGGCCACTGAAGCTTTCTTT. Translating gives CASSKDRATEAFF.

Concerning this clone: Other DNA sequences in this sample translate to the same CDR3. The chain carries TRBV27 and TRBJ1-5, with a tentative D call TRBD1 (6 bases). This CDR3 has 17 residues. Trimming cost V 5 bases and J 1 base, with 18 bases left between them. Germline V gene sequence: CDR1 MNHEY, CDR2 SMNVEV (reference sequence). Written as DNA, the CDR3 is TGTGCCAGCAGTCGGGGGCAGGGAGGGGTAAGCAATCAGCCCCAGCATTTT. It is translated as CASSRGQGGVSNQPQHF.

The J gene is TRBJ2-3, the V gene TRBV10-1; D possibly matches TRBD1 or TRBD2 (6 bases each). Germline V gene data show CDR1 as WNHNN and CDR2 as SYGVQD (reference sequence). V was clipped by 8 bases and J by 5 bases, with 17 bases between them. CDR3 size: 14 residues. The CDR3 reads CASPGAPRGDTQYF. In nucleotides, the CDR3 is TGCGCCAGCCCGGGGGCTCCACGTGGAGATACGCAGTATTTT.

The genes are TRBV7-2 and TRBJ2-7, with a tentative D call TRBD2 (6 bases). The length of the CDR3 is 16 residues. Trimming stripped 4 bases from V and 2 bases from J, with 18 bases between. From germline, CDR1 is SGHTA and CDR2 FQGNSA. CDR3 coding DNA: TGTGCCAGCAGCTCACCCCTTCGGGAGATACCCTACGAGCAGTACTTC. Its translation: CASSSPLREIPYEQYF.

The sample holds one count of this clone. The chain recombines TRBV27 with TRBJ2-2, with 7 bases that match TRBD1. The V gene's germline CDR1 is MNHEY and CDR2 SMNVEV (reference sequence). V was pared by 6 bases and J by 1 base, with 5 bases of the junction left unmatched. The CDR3 sequence is 15 residues long. The CDR3 loop is CASSQGGLNTGELFF. CDR3 nucleotide sequence: TGTGCCAGCAGCCAAGGGGGCTTGAACACCGGGGAGCTGTTTTTT.

Details on this clone: This sample includes further DNA sequences coding for the same CDR3. The V gene is TRBV6-5, the J gene TRBJ1-1; 10 nucleotides agree with TRBD1. Unmatched junction bases numbered 3, after V lost 4 bases and J lost 4 bases. The germline V gene encodes CDR1 MNHEY and CDR2 SVGAGI. This CDR3 contains 14 residues. CDR3 sequence: CASSFGQGGTEAFF. The CDR3 DNA is TGTGCCAGCAGTTTCGGACAGGGGGGCACTGAAGCTTTCTTT.

V is TRBV29-1 and J is TRBJ2-5; 14 bases are a match to TRBD2. This CDR3 contains 16 residues. CDR1 is SQVTM and CDR2 is ANQGSEA in the germline V gene. V gave up 4 bases and J gave up 5 bases; unmatched junction bases: 9. The CDR3 is CSVGPGLAGVRETQYF. The DNA of the CDR3 is TGCAGCGTTGGGCCGGGACTAGCGGGAGTCAGGGAGACCCAGTACTTC.

A word on this clone: Distinct nucleotide sequences in the sample also encode this CDR3. The rearrangement uses TRBV6-6 and TRBJ1-5, with a possible D match to TRBD1 (5 bases). Germline V gene lookup returns CDR1 MNHNY and CDR2 SVGAGI (reference sequence). CDR3 length: 12 amino acids. With 2 bases removed from V and 7 bases from J, the gap between germline ends came to 6 bases. Written as DNA, the CDR3 is TGTGCCAGCAGTTACCAGGGACAGCCCCAGCATTTT. Protein sequence: CASSYQGQPQHF.

The rearrangement uses TRBV10-2 and TRBJ2-2, with D possibly matching TRBD1 (6 bases). V was clipped by 3 bases and J by 8 bases, with 13 bases between them. The CDR3 spans 14 residues. Germline assignment: CDR1 WSHSY and CDR2 SAAADI. The CDR3 protein is CASSEQGPAGELFF. The CDR3 bases are TGCGCCAGCAGTGAACAGGGCCCCGCAGGGGAGCTGTTTTTT.

V is TRBV2 and J is TRBJ1-2; D perhaps matches TRBD1 (6 bases). This CDR3 region has 15 residues. Trimming left V 1 base short and J 5 bases short, with 14 bases between. Germline V CDR1 and CDR2: SNHLY, FYNNEI. The CDR3 DNA sequence: TGTGCCAGCAGTGAAGGGCTTACAGGGAGGTATGGCTACACCTTC. Its translation: CASSEGLTGRYGYTF.

The J gene is TRBJ1-6, the V gene TRBV4-2; no firm D call. The germline V and J ends were trimmed by 0 bases and 10 bases, with 10 bases remaining between them. This CDR3 region has 14 residues. Germline V CDR1 and CDR2: LGHNA, YNFKEQ. In DNA form, the CDR3 reads TGTGCCAGCAGCCAAGATTTAACAGTCTCACCCCTCCACTTT. Its translation: CASSQDLTVSPLHF.

The V call is TRBV7-8, the J call TRBJ1-5; no clear D gene. CDR1 and CDR2 (germline): SGHVS, FQNEAQ. V was trimmed by 2 bases and J by 4 bases, leaving 6 bases between them. This CDR3 is 13 amino acids long. The CDR3 here is CASSLTRNQPQHF. DNA of the CDR3: TGTGCCAGCAGCTTAACCAGAAATCAGCCCCAGCATTTT.

V and J are TRBV18 and TRBJ2-5, with D uncertain. Per germline, CDR1 KGHSH and CDR2 LQKENI. This CDR3 is 14 amino acids long. V was cut by 3 bases and J by 5 bases, with 13 bases left in between. The CDR3 region has the DNA TGTGCCAGCTCACCTTTGGGGAATCGGGAGACCCAGTACTTC. Its protein product is CASSPLGNRETQYF.

On this clone itself: The sample contains more than one DNA sequence encoding this CDR3. The chain recombines TRBV4-1 with TRBJ2-3, with 8 positions matching TRBD1. CDR3 length: 15 amino acids. The germline V gene encodes CDR1 MGHRA and CDR2 YSYEKL. V was clipped by 4 bases and J by 2 bases; unmatched bases: 5. The CDR3 is CASSLGQGDTDTQYF. The CDR3 coding sequence is TGCGCCAGCAGCCTTGGACAGGGCGACACAGATACGCAGTATTTT.

The chain employs TRBV4-1 and TRBJ1-2; D might be TRBD1 (5 bases). Germline V gene lookup returns CDR1 MGHRA and CDR2 YSYEKL. The CDR3 has 15 residues. V shed 2 bases and J shed 5 bases, with 15 bases lying between them. CDR3 sequence reads: CASSQPTGTRYGYTF. DNA for the CDR3: TGCGCCAGCAGCCAACCTACCGGGACCAGGTATGGCTACACCTTC.

This chain connects TRBV7-9 to TRBJ2-5, with D possibly matching TRBD2 (6 bases). V was shortened by 5 bases and J by 2 bases, with 12 bases between the two germline ends. The germline V gene has CDR1 SEHNR and CDR2 FQNEAQ (reference sequence). The CDR3 is 14 amino acids. CDR3 sequence: CASSHSGLQETQYF. Here the CDR3 DNA reads TGTGCCAGCAGCCATAGCGGATTACAAGAGACCCAGTACTTC.